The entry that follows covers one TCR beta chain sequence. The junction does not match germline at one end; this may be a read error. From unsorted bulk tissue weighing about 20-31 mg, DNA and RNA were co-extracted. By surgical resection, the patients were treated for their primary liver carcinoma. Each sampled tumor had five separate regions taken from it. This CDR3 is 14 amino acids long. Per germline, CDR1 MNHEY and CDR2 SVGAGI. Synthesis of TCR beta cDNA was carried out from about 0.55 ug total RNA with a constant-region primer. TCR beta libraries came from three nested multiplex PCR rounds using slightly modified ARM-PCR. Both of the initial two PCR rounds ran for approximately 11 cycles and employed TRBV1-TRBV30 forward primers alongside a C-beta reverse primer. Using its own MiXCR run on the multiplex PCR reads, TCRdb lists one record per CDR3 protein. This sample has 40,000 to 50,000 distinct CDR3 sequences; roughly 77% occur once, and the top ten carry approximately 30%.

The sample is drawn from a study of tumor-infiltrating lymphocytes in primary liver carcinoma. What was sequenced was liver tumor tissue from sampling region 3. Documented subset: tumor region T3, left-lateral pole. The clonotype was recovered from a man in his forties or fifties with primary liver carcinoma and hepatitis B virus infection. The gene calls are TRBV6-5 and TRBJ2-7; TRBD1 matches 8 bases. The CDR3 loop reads CASSYSGQGREQYF. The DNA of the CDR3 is TGTGCCAGCAGTTACTCCGGACAGGGTAGAGAGCAGTATTTC.